The 19 T cell receptor beta chains below all came from one sample that was sequenced in a study of shared clonotypes between healthy human individuals. The repertoire was sequenced with immunoSEQ multiplex PCR; TCRdb's copy has only in-frame clones and lacks some. The sample records about 2.1 million clones, around 93% being singletons. Cells designated naive CD8 were CD45RO-negative and were positively selected for CCR7, with terminally differentiated effector memory CD45RA+ cells excluded. Input material: naive CD8+ T cells from PBMCs. Every receptor here comes from a man younger than 35 in good health. Some clones in this sample may be carry-over from other donors' samples.

The rearrangement links TRBV5-8 to TRBJ2-5; maybe TRBD1 (5 bases). The V end lost 6 bases, the J end lost 4 bases, and 19 bases lay between the germline ends. The CDR3 extends over 15 amino acids. The germline gives CDR1 SGHTS, CDR2 YDEGEE. Written as DNA, the CDR3 is TGTGCCAGCACCGCGAGTCCCAGAAGGGGAGAGACCCAGTACTTC. This encodes CASTASPRRGETQYF.

The chain carries TRBV9 and TRBJ1-1; 9 nucleotides line up with TRBD1. Unmatched junction bases numbered 8, after V lost 4 bases and J lost 4 bases. The germline gives CDR1 SGDLS, CDR2 YYNGEE. CDR3 length: 15 residues. The CDR3 nucleotides read TGTGCCAGCAGCTCACACCCGGGACAGGGCACTGAAGCTTTCTTT. Amino acid sequence: CASSSHPGQGTEAFF.

In its sample, this clone was seen once. The chain couples TRBV28 to TRBJ1-1, with D unclear. The CDR3 is made up of 14 amino acids. Germline CDR1 and CDR2: MDHEN and SYDVKM. V was pared by 2 bases and J by 1 base, with 8 bases between. CDR3 DNA sequence: TGTGCCAGCAGTTTAAAACAAAGGAACACTGAAGCTTTCTTT. It is translated as CASSLKQRNTEAFF.

The chain uses TRBV4-1 and TRBJ1-4, with 9 bases lining up with TRBD1. The ends lost 8 bases at V and 0 bases at J; junction bases unmatched: 10. Germline CDR1 is MGHRA and CDR2 is YSYEKL. This CDR3 contains 17 residues. The CDR3 here is CASATVTGGATNEKLFF. For the CDR3, the DNA is TGCGCCAGCGCCACCGTGACAGGGGGAGCAACTAATGAAAAACTGTTTTTT.

The J gene is TRBJ2-1, the V gene TRBV5-1; D call uncertain. V lost 2 bases and J lost 2, with 14 bases in between. CDR3 length equals 16 residues. Germline CDR1 is SGHRS and CDR2 is YFSETQ. The CDR3 reads CASSFRSQSAYNEQFF. As DNA, the CDR3 is TGCGCCAGCAGCTTCCGGAGTCAGAGCGCCTACAATGAGCAGTTCTTC.

The chain employs TRBV6-5 and TRBJ1-2, with D perhaps TRBD1 (5 bases). The CDR3 is 16 residues long. Germline V gives CDR1 MNHEY, CDR2 SVGAGI. The V end was cut by 0 bases, the J end by 3 bases, with 14 bases between. CDR3 amino acids: CASSYSRRGLDYGYTF. Here the CDR3 DNA reads TGTGCCAGCAGTTACTCGAGAAGGGGCCTAGACTATGGCTACACCTTC.

The chain links TRBV9 to TRBJ2-7; D is perhaps TRBD1 (5 bases). The CDR3 extends over 12 amino acids. V was pared by 3 bases and J by 7 bases, with 11 bases between. Germline V CDR1 and CDR2: SGDLS, YYNGEE. The CDR3 here is CASSAYQGEQYF. In DNA, the CDR3 is TGTGCCAGCAGCGCCTATCAGGGAGAGCAGTACTTC.

The V call is TRBV28, the J call TRBJ1-2; 8 nucleotides agree with TRBD1. Unmatched junction bases numbered 4, after V lost 2 bases and J lost 5 bases. The V gene's germline CDR1 is MDHEN and CDR2 SYDVKM. The CDR3 length is 14 residues. CDR3: CASSLTGTGYGYTF. CDR3 nucleotide sequence: TGTGCCAGCAGTTTAACGGGGACAGGTTATGGCTACACCTTC.

The chain links TRBV27 to TRBJ2-1; D is possibly TRBD2 (6 bases). V dropped 8 bases and J dropped 4 bases, with 18 bases sitting between them. Germline CDR1 MNHEY, CDR2 SMNVEV (reference sequence). This CDR3 is 15 amino acids long. CDR3 sequence reads: CASRLQTSRYNEQFF. CDR3 nucleotides: TGTGCCAGCCGCCTGCAAACTAGCAGATACAATGAGCAGTTCTTC.

This clone was seen just once. CDR3 region: CSVDGTFYEQFF. CDR3 bases: TGCAGCGTTGACGGGACCTTCTATGAGCAGTTCTTC. This rearrangement joins TRBV29-1 to TRBJ2-1; the D call may be TRBD1 or TRBD2 (5 bases each). CDR1 and CDR2 from the germline V gene are SQVTM and ANQGSEA. Between the trimmed V and J ends, which lost 3 bases and 8 bases, there was a span of 11 bases. The CDR3 runs to 12 residues.

V and J are TRBV15 and TRBJ2-5; D not certain. The V end lost 1 base, the J end lost 5 bases, and 14 bases lay between the germline ends. The CDR3 contains 15 residues. The germline gives CDR1 LNHNV, CDR2 YYDKDF (reference sequence). CDR3 protein: CATSRGGSERETQYF. The DNA of the CDR3 is TGTGCCACCAGCAGAGGAGGCTCCGAGAGGGAGACCCAGTACTTC.

The rearrangement joins TRBV7-2 to TRBJ2-5, with 14 bases fitting TRBD2. CDR1 and CDR2 (germline): SGHTA, FQGNSA. The CDR3 contains 15 residues. V dropped 5 bases and J dropped 5; count of bases not matched to a gene: 4. CDR3 nucleotide sequence: TGTGCCAGCAGCCACGGGACTAGCGGGAGTGAGACCCAGTACTTC. Its translation is CASSHGTSGSETQYF.

CDR3 protein: CASSYSVGENTGELFF. The CDR3 DNA is TGTGCCAGCAGTTACTCGGTGGGAGAGAACACCGGGGAGCTGTTTTTT. J is TRBJ2-2 and V is TRBV6-5; weak D call: TRBD2 (5 bases). CDR3 size: 16 residues. Germline-derived CDR1 and CDR2 are MNHEY and SVGAGI. Trimming took off 0 bases at V and 1 base at J, with 9 bases between the two ends.

The gene calls are TRBV28 and TRBJ1-2; possibly TRBD1 for D (5 bases). Per the germline V gene, CDR1 is MDHEN and CDR2 is SYDVKM. The CDR3 has 14 residues. The ends were cut back, 4 bases at V and 4 bases at J, with 13 bases in the middle. The CDR3 region is CASSSGPNIYGYTF. CDR3 DNA sequence: TGTGCCAGCAGTTCGGGACCGAACATCTATGGCTACACCTTC.

The CDR3 DNA reads as TGTGCCACCGGTTTGACCGCCTGGGGAAAACTGTTTTTT. It specifies CATGLTAWGKLFF. The chain couples TRBV27 to TRBJ1-4; D is unresolved. This CDR3 is 13 amino acids long. V was cut by 10 bases and J by 10 bases, with 19 bases left in between. Germline values: CDR1 MNHEY, CDR2 SMNVEV (reference sequence). Full variable domain (rest looked up from reference TRBV27 and TRBJ1-4): EAQVTQNPRYLITVTGKKLTVTCSQNMNHEYMSWYRQDPGLGLRQIYYSMNVEVTDKGDVPEGYKVSRKEKRNFPLILESPSPNQTSLYFCATGLTAWGKLFFGSGTQLSVL.

V usage is TRBV9 and J usage is TRBJ2-7; the D gene could be TRBD1 or TRBD2 (5 bases each). The CDR3 extends over 15 amino acids. In germline, CDR1 is SGDLS, CDR2 YYNGEE. The V and J ends lost 3 bases and 3 bases respectively, with 16 bases between them. CDR3 loop: CASSASGTEYYEQYF. Here the CDR3 DNA reads TGTGCCAGCAGCGCTTCCGGGACGGAATACTACGAGCAGTACTTC.

This chain uses TRBV29-1 with TRBJ2-7; D is possibly TRBD2 (6 bases). V lost 6 bases and J 4 bases, leaving 16 bases between the germline ends. CDR3 length: 13 amino acids. The germline CDR1 and CDR2 sequences are SQVTM and ANQGSEA. The CDR3 spells CSVGTGLYYEQYF. The DNA of the CDR3 is TGCAGCGTGGGTACGGGACTCTATTACGAGCAGTACTTC.

The V gene is TRBV4-3, the J gene TRBJ2-7; TRBD2 agrees at 7 bases. CDR3 length: 15 residues. Looked up from germline, CDR1 is LGHNA and CDR2 is YSLEER. V shed 0 bases, J shed 2 bases, and the junction held 4 bases outside the gene matches. CDR3 in amino acids: CASSQDPSGAYEQYF. In DNA form, the CDR3 reads TGCGCCAGCAGCCAAGACCCAAGCGGGGCCTACGAGCAGTACTTC.

The chain uses TRBV7-8 and TRBJ2-1, with TRBD2 identical over 8 bases. J was trimmed by 2 bases and V by 5 bases; bases with no gene match: 8. Germline values: CDR1 SGHVS, CDR2 FQNEAQ. The CDR3 sequence is 16 residues long. DNA of the CDR3: TGTGCCAGCAGCCTATTAGCGGGACTCGCCTACAATGAGCAGTTCTTC. Encoded protein: CASSLLAGLAYNEQFF.